This TCR beta chain emerged from a study of shared clonotypes between healthy human individuals. On sorted subsets, replicate PCRs used about 180 ng DNA, or tens of thousands of T cell genomes. Original methodology: Filtering differed since immunoSEQ provided only junctions, with no quality scores. Only in-frame clones appear in the TCRdb table, and some are missing; sequencing was by immunoSEQ multiplex PCR. V and J calls plus clone size are reproduced from that table; the DNA served to infer D and trimming. The sample has roughly 1.4 million clones; around 98.5% are singletons. This clone has just one count. Its target is unknown. Study findings and constraints: Several donors held roughly 5% of naive CD4 clonotypes in common. Larger estimated richness was generally seen in naive subsets than in memory subsets.

The CDR3 is 14 residues long. The V gene lost 8 bases and the J gene lost 5 bases, with 16 bases spanning the gap. The germline gives CDR1 MNHNS, CDR2 SASEGT. The sequence derives from a man aged 25 to 40 in good health. The gene calls are TRBV6-1 and TRBJ2-1; perhaps TRBD2 as D (6 bases). The sample was naive CD4+ T cells sorted from blood. Subset: CD45RA+ positively selected. CDR3 DNA sequence: TGTGCCAGCTTATACGGGAGATGGGACAATGAGCAGTTCTTC. It translates to CASLYGRWDNEQFF.